The 7 T cell receptor beta chains reported below all come from one sample, sequenced in a study of identical twins (dated by TCRdb to 2016 to 2017). Libraries were constructed by 5' RACE. Sequencing used an Illumina HiSeq 2000. The public reads were run again by TCRdb, first through fastp at Q25 and then through MiXCR, and only productive beta chains were kept. Here each entry gathers all rows of one CDR3 protein and keeps the most common genes and DNA. This sample is represented by hundreds of thousands of distinct CDR3 sequences; around 8.3% of them were singletons. Around 0.95% of the sample rests with the top ten. This same sample was also taken into another study, of yellow fever vaccine responses in identical twins.

Sequences were obtained from PBMCs. These receptors were obtained from a woman between 18 and 30 years old in good health.

This clonotype showed up just a few times. V and J are TRBV5-1 and TRBJ2-3; 9 nucleotides match TRBD1. This CDR3 comprises 18 residues. The germline V gene encodes CDR1 SGHRS and CDR2 YFSETQ. Trimming removed 4 bases from V and 3 bases from J; junction bases left unmatched: 15. The chain's CDR3 is CASSIGPTGGAWTDTQYF. Here the CDR3 DNA reads TGCGCCAGCAGCATTGGCCCAACAGGGGGCGCCTGGACAGATACGCAGTATTTT.

This chain joins TRBV5-1 and TRBJ2-1; no clear D. V was pared by 2 bases and J by 10 bases, with 10 bases between. Germline CDR1 and CDR2: SGHRS and YFSETQ. The CDR3 has 12 residues. The CDR3 sequence is CASSFIGQEQFF. DNA for the CDR3: TGCGCCAGCAGCTTCATTGGCCAGGAGCAGTTCTTC.

The rearrangement uses TRBV28 and TRBJ1-1, with D uncertain. The V and J ends lost 2 bases and 0 bases respectively, with 7 bases between them. This CDR3 region has 14 residues. Germline V CDR1 and CDR2: MDHEN, SYDVKM. CDR3 nucleotides: TGTGCCAGCAGTTTAGCACAGCTGAACACTGAAGCTTTCTTT. Translating gives CASSLAQLNTEAFF.

The rearrangement joins TRBV20-1 to TRBJ2-1; TRBD2 agrees at 10 bases. Germline V gives CDR1 DFQATT, CDR2 SNEGSKA (reference sequence). The length of the CDR3 is 15 residues. V trimming: 6 bases; J trimming: 4 bases; junction bases outside the gene matches: 9. The CDR3 loop is CSADGTSEQYNEQFF. In DNA, the CDR3 is TGCAGTGCGGATGGGACTAGCGAACAATACAATGAGCAGTTCTTC.

This clonotype has more than one count but fewer than ten. CDR3 sequence (DNA): TGTGCCAGCTCACCACCGCCGGGCCGTTCGCAAGAGACCCAGTACTTC. It yields the protein CASSPPPGRSQETQYF. The chain carries TRBV18 and TRBJ2-5; D not resolved. V dropped 0 bases and J dropped 2 bases, with 13 bases sitting between them. Germline assignment: CDR1 KGHSH and CDR2 LQKENI. CDR3 length equals 16 residues.

The chain links TRBV10-3 to TRBJ2-7; D not certain. The CDR3 consists of 17 residues. The germline V gene has CDR1 ENHRY and CDR2 SYGVKD. With 0 bases removed from V and 2 bases from J, the gap between germline ends came to 17 bases. CDR3 coding DNA: TGTGCCATCAGTGAGTCGACTCTCTGGGTTGGCGCCTACGAGCAGTACTTC. Protein: CAISESTLWVGAYEQYF.

The table lists this clonotype with a few counts. CDR3 sequence (DNA): TGTGCCAGCAGTCGAGGGACGGGCGGCGCGTACTTC. It is translated as CASSRGTGGAYF. The J gene is TRBJ2-7, the V gene TRBV12-3 or TRBV12-4, with D tentatively TRBD1 or TRBD2 (5 bases each). V lost 5 bases, J lost 12 bases, and 17 bases lay in between. The CDR3 is made up of 12 amino acids.